Detailed here is one TCR beta chain. Its target is not known. Assay: immunoSEQ multiplex PCR; the TCRdb copy retains only in-frame clones and omits some. The sample carries roughly 58,000 clones, 80% to 90% recorded once. This specimen belongs to a study of T cells in localized non-small cell lung cancer. The study's findings and limits: It was uninvolved adjacent lung that showed the highest T cell clonality, exceeding tumor. Appearing in adjacent lung were a median roughly 60 of the top 100 tumor clones. Sequencing, confined to only one tumor region, leaves heterogeneity possible.

CDR1 and CDR2 from the germline V gene are MNHNS and SASEGT. Trimming shortened V by 8 bases and J by 1 base, and 11 bases separated the two germline ends. This CDR3 contains 13 residues. Here the sequenced sample was PBMCs, taken before any cancer treatment. V usage is TRBV6-1 and J usage is TRBJ2-5; D remains ambiguous. The receptor was derived from a man between 35 and 75 years old with stage II lung adenocarcinoma. CDR3 bases: TGTGCCAGCGGGCCCTGGTCCCAAGAGACCCAGTACTTC. Protein product: CASGPWSQETQYF.